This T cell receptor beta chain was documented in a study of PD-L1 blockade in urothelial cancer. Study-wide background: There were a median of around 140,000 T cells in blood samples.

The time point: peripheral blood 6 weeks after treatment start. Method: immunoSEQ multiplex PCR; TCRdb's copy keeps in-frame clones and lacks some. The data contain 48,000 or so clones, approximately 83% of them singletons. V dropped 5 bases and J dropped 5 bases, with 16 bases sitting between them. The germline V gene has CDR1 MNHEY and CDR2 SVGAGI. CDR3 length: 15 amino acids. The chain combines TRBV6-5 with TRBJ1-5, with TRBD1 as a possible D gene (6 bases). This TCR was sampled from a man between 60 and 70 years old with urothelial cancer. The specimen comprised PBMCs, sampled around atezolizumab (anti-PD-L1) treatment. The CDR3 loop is CASSPRTAFYQPQHF. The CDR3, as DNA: TGTGCCAGCAGTCCTAGGACAGCTTTTTATCAGCCCCAGCATTTT.